Below, 29 T cell receptor beta chains from the same sample are listed, as sequenced in a study of long-term antiretroviral therapy in people with HIV. Survey-level resolution applied to immunoSEQ assay v3.0. Repertoires were generated with immunoSEQ multiplex PCR, while TCRdb's copy carries only in-frame clones and drops some. The repertoire includes about 23,000 clones, around four fifths of them detected once, and approximately 12% sits in the top ten. Sequencing used unsorted PBMCs, obtained 1.6 years after starting antiretroviral therapy. The receptors here all came from a man aged 40-50 years with HIV.

The chain uses TRBV6-1 and TRBJ2-7; TRBD1 is a possible D gene (7 bases). The germline V and J ends were trimmed by 6 bases and 6 bases, with 15 bases remaining between them. CDR1 MNHNS and CDR2 SASEGT come from the germline V gene. The CDR3 totals 13 residues. The DNA of the CDR3 is TGTGCCAGCAGGGCAACAGGGGAGGTCGAGCAGTACTTC. As protein: CASRATGEVEQYF.

The chain is built from TRBV6-5 and TRBJ1-3, with unresolved D. Per the germline V gene, CDR1 is MNHEY and CDR2 is SVGAGI. Between the trimmed V and J ends, which lost 5 bases and 4 bases, there was a span of 9 bases. The CDR3 spans 13 residues. The CDR3 loop is CASSLRIGNTIYF. The CDR3 DNA sequence: TGTGCCAGCAGTCTGCGGATCGGAAACACCATATATTTT.

This clone has more than one count but fewer than ten. The chain uses TRBV7-9 and TRBJ2-7, with D maybe TRBD2 (6 bases). With 1 base removed from V and 3 bases from J, the gap between germline ends came to 13 bases. Germline V gene sequence: CDR1 SEHNR, CDR2 FQNEAQ (reference sequence). The CDR3 covers 15 residues. CDR3 amino acids: CASSLGFSGDYEQYF. In DNA form, the CDR3 reads TGTGCCAGCAGCTTAGGTTTCTCGGGAGACTACGAGCAGTACTTC.

This rearrangement joins TRBV21-1 to TRBJ1-2; the table calls TRBD1, which could not be checked here. TRBV21-1 is a pseudogene. The CDR3 is 15 amino acids. This CDR3 is CASSNASGQGYGYTF. The CDR3 DNA follows: TGTGCCAGCAGCAACGCGTCGGGACAGGGATATGGCTACACCTTC.

The CDR3 bases are TGCGCCAGCAGCTTGGAGGTTGTCGGGGGCGCAGCCCTCGAGCAGTACTTC. Protein: CASSLEVVGGAALEQYF. This chain links TRBV5-1 with TRBJ2-7, with D perhaps being TRBD1 or TRBD2 (6 bases each). V was pared by 0 bases and J by 6 bases, with 22 bases between. The CDR3 contains 17 residues. In germline, CDR1 is SGHRS, CDR2 YFSETQ.

The genes are TRBV9 and TRBJ2-7, with TRBD2 matching over 7 bases. The V gene's germline CDR1 is SGDLS and CDR2 YYNGEE. The CDR3 loop spans 15 amino acids. Losses at the gene ends were 0 bases for V and 2 bases for J; bases not matched to a gene: 5. In DNA form, the CDR3 reads TGTGCCAGCAGCGTAGGGGGCGGGAGTGCCTACGAGCAGTACTTC. Translation gives CASSVGGGSAYEQYF.

The chain has TRBV5-1 and TRBJ1-1, with 8 nucleotides matching TRBD1. V lost 7 bases and J lost 2; bases outside the gene matches: 7. CDR3 length: 14 amino acids. Per the germline V gene, CDR1 is SGHRS and CDR2 is YFSETQ. The CDR3 DNA reads TGCGCCAGCTACATCGGACAGGGTAACACTGAAGCTTTCTTT. Protein: CASYIGQGNTEAFF.

V and J are TRBV7-9 and TRBJ2-7; the match to TRBD2 covers 7 bases. The CDR3 contains 15 residues. V dropped 1 base and J dropped 1; count of bases not matched to a gene: 4. The germline gives CDR1 SEHNR, CDR2 FQNEAQ (reference sequence). This chain's CDR3 is CASSLGASGSYEQYF. The CDR3 DNA reads TGTGCCAGCAGCTTAGGGGCTAGCGGTTCCTACGAGCAGTACTTC.

This clone was recorded only once. The gene calls are TRBV2 and TRBJ1-5; no definite D call. Trimming cost V 6 bases and J 10 bases, with 16 bases left between them. The CDR3 totals 13 residues. From germline, CDR1 is SNHLY and CDR2 FYNNEI. The chain's CDR3 is CASREVTSIPQHF. In DNA form, the CDR3 reads TGTGCCAGCAGGGAGGTTACCTCTATACCCCAGCATTTT.

The rearrangement links TRBV2 to TRBJ1-4; D gene ambiguous. This CDR3 comprises 15 residues. V was shortened by 2 bases and J by 8 bases, with 15 bases between the two germline ends. CDR1 SNHLY and CDR2 FYNNEI come from the germline V gene. CDR3 in amino acids: CASSEREAKREKLFF. CDR3 DNA sequence: TGTGCCAGCAGTGAAAGGGAGGCAAAACGGGAAAAACTGTTTTTT.

This chain uses TRBV5-8 with TRBJ2-3; 12 bases are shared with TRBD2. The germline V gene has CDR1 SGHTS and CDR2 YDEGEE. The CDR3 is 17 amino acids. After removal of 0 bases from V and 5 bases from J, the junction contained 7 bases not matched to a gene. The CDR3 nucleotides read TGTGCCAGCAGCTTGGTCCTAGCGGGAGGGCAGGGAGATACGCAGTATTTT. Translation: CASSLVLAGGQGDTQYF.

The CDR3 DNA reads TGCAGTGCCACCCAAGAGACCCAGTACTTC. The encoded protein is CSATQETQYF. J is TRBJ2-5 and V is TRBV20-1; D not certain. The CDR3 runs 10 residues. Between the trimmed V and J ends, which lost 6 bases and 1 base, there was a span of 3 bases. Germline V lookup: CDR1 DFQATT, CDR2 SNEGSKA (reference sequence).

The chain recombines TRBV10-3 with TRBJ1-2; D not certain. Germline V gene data show CDR1 as ENHRY and CDR2 as SYGVKD. The CDR3 totals 15 residues. The V and J ends lost 3 bases and 4 bases respectively, with 15 bases between them. In nucleotides, the CDR3 is TGTGCCATCAGTGATCCTTGGAAGGGCAGCTATGGCTACACCTTC. Protein: CAISDPWKGSYGYTF.

The rearrangement links TRBV10-1 to TRBJ2-1; D call uncertain. This CDR3 spans 11 amino acids. The V end was cut by 9 bases, the J end by 8 bases, with 11 bases between. Germline loops: CDR1 WNHNN, CDR2 SYGVQD (reference sequence). This CDR3 reads CASKPEDEQFF. DNA of the CDR3: TGCGCCAGTAAACCTGAGGATGAGCAGTTCTTC.

The genes are TRBV30 and TRBJ2-7; the match to TRBD2 covers 7 bases. CDR3 size: 16 residues. Looked up from germline, CDR1 is GTSNPN and CDR2 is SVGIG (reference sequence). V dropped 2 bases and J dropped 6; count of bases not matched to a gene: 16. The CDR3 DNA sequence: TGTGCCTGGAGTCCTAAATCGATAGCGGGCAGACTCGAGCAGTACTTC. Translated, it gives CAWSPKSIAGRLEQYF.

The chain recombines TRBV6-1 with TRBJ1-2, with D perhaps matching TRBD1 (5 bases). CDR3 length: 12 amino acids. From germline, CDR1 is MNHNS and CDR2 SASEGT. V gave up 7 bases and J gave up 6 bases, with 12 bases separating them. In DNA form, the CDR3 reads TGTGCCAGCAAGAGTCAGGGACATGGCTACACCTTC. Protein: CASKSQGHGYTF.

V is TRBV7-9 and J is TRBJ1-4; 10 positions match TRBD1. CDR3 length: 14 amino acids. The germline V gene has CDR1 SEHNR and CDR2 FQNEAQ (reference sequence). Losses at the gene ends were 6 bases for V and 8 bases for J; bases not matched to a gene: 6. The CDR3, as DNA: TGTGCCAGCAGTCTCGGGACAGGGGTGGAAAAACTGTTTTTT. Its protein product is CASSLGTGVEKLFF.

This chain connects TRBV7-9 to TRBJ1-5, with 10 bases fitting TRBD1. Germline V gives CDR1 SEHNR, CDR2 FQNEAQ (reference sequence). After removal of 8 bases from V and 3 bases from J, the junction contained 4 bases not matched to a gene. The CDR3 runs 14 residues. CDR3 coding DNA: TGTGCCAGCTTGGGGACAGGGGACAATCAGCCCCAGCATTTT. Protein product: CASLGTGDNQPQHF.

The CDR3 is CASSFGDANYGYTF. In nucleotides, the CDR3 is TGCGCCAGCAGCTTTGGGGACGCCAACTATGGCTACACCTTC. This chain links TRBV5-1 with TRBJ1-2, with D maybe TRBD1 (5 bases). The length of the CDR3 is 14 residues. V was clipped by 2 bases and J by 2 bases, with 10 bases between them. Germline V gene data show CDR1 as SGHRS and CDR2 as YFSETQ.

The chain joins TRBV5-4 to TRBJ1-2; 11 positions agree with TRBD1. In germline, CDR1 is SGHNT, CDR2 YYREEE (reference sequence). V was pared by 4 bases and J by 2 bases, with 7 bases of the junction left unmatched. The CDR3 runs 16 residues. CDR3 in amino acids: CASSLSGQGANYGYTF. The CDR3 DNA is TGTGCCAGCAGCCTGTCCGGACAGGGGGCCAACTATGGCTACACCTTC.

The gene calls are TRBV2 and TRBJ2-2; D not certain. Trimming pared 6 bases from V and 0 bases from J, leaving 8 bases between. The CDR3 spans 14 residues. Germline V gene sequence: CDR1 SNHLY, CDR2 FYNNEI. In DNA, the CDR3 is TGTGCCAGCAGGGTCGGCGCGAACACCGGGGAGCTGTTTTTT. This gives the protein CASRVGANTGELFF. Variable domain in full (rest from reference TRBV2 and TRBJ2-2): EPEVTQTPSHQVTQMGQEVILRCVPISNHLYFYWYRQILGQKVEFLVSFYNNEISEKSEIFDDQFSVERPDGSNFTLKIRSTKLEDSAMYFCASRVGANTGELFFGEGSRLTVL.

The rearrangement links TRBV5-1 to TRBJ2-1; possible D gene TRBD1, 5 bases. In germline, CDR1 is SGHRS, CDR2 YFSETQ. CDR3 length: 14 residues. Trimming stripped 0 bases from V and 8 bases from J, with 12 bases between. CDR3 loop: CASSLAGIWDEQFF. In DNA form, the CDR3 reads TGCGCCAGCAGCTTGGCAGGGATCTGGGATGAGCAGTTCTTC. The variable domain in full, completed from reference TRBV5-1 and TRBJ2-1, reads KAGVTQTPRYLIKTRGQQVTLSCSPISGHRSVSWYQQTPGQGLQFLFEYFSETQRNKGNFPGRFSGRQFSNSRSEMNVSTLELGDSALYLCASSLAGIWDEQFFGPGTRLTVL.

This chain links TRBV28 with TRBJ1-5; D not certain. The germline V gene has CDR1 MDHEN and CDR2 SYDVKM. This CDR3 spans 16 amino acids. With 1 base removed from V and 0 bases from J, the gap between germline ends came to 10 bases. CDR3 region: CASSLFTETSNQPQHF. The CDR3 region has the DNA TGTGCCAGCAGTTTATTTACAGAAACTAGCAATCAGCCCCAGCATTTT.

The rearrangement links TRBV28 to TRBJ1-1; D is uncertain. Germline V CDR1 and CDR2: MDHEN, SYDVKM. The CDR3 is made up of 11 amino acids. V lost 2 bases, J lost 3 bases, and 1 base lay in between. CDR3 coding DNA: TGTGCCAGCAGTTTACACACTGAAGCTTTCTTT. Protein sequence: CASSLHTEAFF. Full variable domain (rest looked up from reference TRBV28 and TRBJ1-1): DVKVTQSSRYLVKRTGEKVFLECVQDMDHENMFWYRQDPGLGLRLIYFSYDVKMKEKGDIPEGYSVSREKKERFSLILESASTNQTSMYLCASSLHTEAFFGQGTRLTVV.

V and J are TRBV30 and TRBJ2-7; D possibly corresponds to TRBD2 (6 bases). The V end was cut by 3 bases, the J end by 7 bases, with 16 bases between. Germline V gene lookup returns CDR1 GTSNPN and CDR2 SVGIG (reference sequence). The CDR3 length is 13 residues. CDR3 in amino acids: CAWSLAVPSEQYF. The CDR3 bases are TGTGCCTGGAGCTTAGCGGTCCCATCGGAGCAGTACTTC.

V is TRBV9 and J is TRBJ1-1; the D gene is possibly TRBD1 (6 bases). The length of the CDR3 is 19 residues. V was trimmed by 4 bases and J by 1 base, leaving 26 bases between them. Germline V gene lookup returns CDR1 SGDLS and CDR2 YYNGEE. The CDR3 nucleotides read TGTGCCAGCAGCCCCTCCCTTTTCCGGGGGGCCAGCCGGAACACTGAAGCTTTCTTT. Translation gives CASSPSLFRGASRNTEAFF.

The rearrangement joins TRBV19 to TRBJ1-1; no clear D gene. Trimming pared 3 bases from V and 4 bases from J, leaving 9 bases between. The germline gives CDR1 LNHDA, CDR2 SQIVND (reference sequence). The CDR3 runs 13 residues. CDR3 protein: CASSMGSVTEAFF. The CDR3 coding sequence is TGTGCCAGTAGTATGGGTTCGGTCACTGAAGCTTTCTTT.

The V call is TRBV19, the J call TRBJ1-1, with D possibly being TRBD1 (5 bases). This CDR3 spans 13 amino acids. Germline values: CDR1 LNHDA, CDR2 SQIVND (reference sequence). Trimming took off 4 bases at V and 5 bases at J, with 11 bases between the two ends. The CDR3 reads CASSTQGRTEAFF. The CDR3 region has the DNA TGTGCCAGTAGTACCCAGGGTAGGACTGAAGCTTTCTTT.

This clone was counted once. The chain links TRBV15 to TRBJ1-5, with TRBD1 as a possible D gene (6 bases). Germline CDR1 is LNHNV and CDR2 is YYDKDF (reference sequence). This CDR3 spans 15 amino acids. V was shortened by 0 bases and J by 0 bases, with 6 bases between the two germline ends. The CDR3 nucleotides are TGTGCCACCAGCAGAGACAGGGGTAGCAATCAGCCCCAGCATTTT. Residues: CATSRDRGSNQPQHF.